This T cell receptor beta chain was recorded in a study of blood T cells in healthy people across ages. Each individual donor underwent a draw of around 9.8 milliliters of peripheral blood. The CDR3 covers 13 residues. Germline values: CDR1 MNHEY, CDR2 SVGAGI. For the second PCR, which ran for about 6 to 11 cycles, a sample-barcoded 5' primer and a J-beta primer mix were used. TCRdb reprocessed the 5' RACE reads via MiXCR and lists one record per CDR3 protein. The repertoire holds approximately 1,100,000 distinct CDR3 sequences, with roughly 45% as singletons. This receptor was obtained from a woman aged 60 to 75 in good health. The sequencing input was blood. V is TRBV6-5 and J is TRBJ2-4; 8 bases fit TRBD2. The J call may be faulty, since TRBJ2-7 better matches the DNA end. The CDR3 loop is CASSYNGGDEQYF. The CDR3 DNA sequence: TGTGCCAGCAGTTACAACGGGGGGGACGAGCAGTACTTC.